This TCR beta chain was recorded in a study of T-cell reconstitution after alpha-beta-depleted transplantation in children. Study-wide results and caveats: In patients about two months after transplant, alpha-beta T cells reportedly arose from several hundred expanded graft clones. By one year post-transplant, T-cell counts and diversity largely arose from T cells that were newly produced. Some patients' high day-60 TCRbeta diversity was attributed to recipient cells surviving conditioning.

Library preparation (for TCRbeta) was performed with unique molecular identifiers. One entry per CDR3 protein results from TCRdb running MiXCR on the PCR reads. The table shows hundreds of thousands of distinct CDR3 sequences, with around 13% occurring only once. With 1 base clipped from V and 0 bases from J, the junction kept 6 bases outside the gene matches. The CDR3 is 17 amino acids. This clonotype was counted between two and nine times. Its antigen is undetermined. This rearrangement joins TRBV12-3 or TRBV12-4 to TRBJ2-1, with 7 bases identical to TRBD2. The TCR was taken from a male patient aged 5 to 17 who had a stem cell transplant for acute myeloid leukemia, so the T cells may come from the graft donor. Sample: PBMCs, mostly from graft donor cells, taken 360 days after TCRalphabeta/CD19-depleted stem cell transplant. CDR3 in amino acids: CASSLETGGYSYNEQFF. The CDR3 DNA follows: TGTGCCAGCAGTTTAGAGACGGGAGGTTACTCCTACAATGAGCAGTTCTTC.